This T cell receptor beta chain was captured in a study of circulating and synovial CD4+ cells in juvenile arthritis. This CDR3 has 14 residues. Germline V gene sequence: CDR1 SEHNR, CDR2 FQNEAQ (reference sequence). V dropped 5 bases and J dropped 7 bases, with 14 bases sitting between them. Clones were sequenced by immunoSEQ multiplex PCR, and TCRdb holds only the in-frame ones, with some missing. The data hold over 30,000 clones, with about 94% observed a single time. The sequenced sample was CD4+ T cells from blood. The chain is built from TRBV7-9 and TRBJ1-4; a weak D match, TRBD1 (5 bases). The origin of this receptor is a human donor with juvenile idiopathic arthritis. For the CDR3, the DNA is TGTGCCAGCAGCGGAGCCTACAGGCGTGAAAAACTGTTTTTT. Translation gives CASSGAYRREKLFF.